These T cell receptor beta chains were read from a single sample in a study of blood T cell repertoires in COVID-19. Only in-frame clones appear in the TCRdb table, and some are missing; sequencing was by immunoSEQ multiplex PCR. The sample holds approximately 290,000 clones, roughly nine tenths seen once. The sequenced material came from peripheral blood. These receptors were collected from a woman aged 30 to 39 with COVID-19, enrolled during active disease. Both conserved end residues are part of each CDR3.

V | length | CDR3
TRBV5-6 | 14 | CASSLLRTEDEAFF
TRBV27 | 14 | CASSLSGGGYEQYF
TRBV13 | 16 | CASSFSGGVYQETQYF
TRBV27 | 14 | CASSFVGGYTEAFF
TRBV5-6 | 11 | CASSRQGTGFF
TRBV7-9 | 16 | CASSQTSGGFVDTQYF
TRBV9 | 15 | CASSVGTSPTGELFF
TRBV20-1 | 11 | CRADWGEGYTF
TRBV11-1 | 15 | CASSLIGQRPYEQYF
TRBV9 | 14 | CASTPGQGYSPLHF
TRBV18 | 14 | CASSPLHDYNEQFF
TRBV6-5 | 15 | CASSYSGGDRSPLHF
TRBV5-1 | 14 | CASSPADAGGELFF
TRBV5-4 | 13 | CASSSTSTDTQYF